The rows below give T cell receptor beta chains drawn from one sample of a study of T cells in Graves' hyperthyroidism and ophthalmopathy. A single record per CDR3 protein comes from TCRdb applying MiXCR to the multiplex PCR reads. Of roughly 650,000 distinct CDR3 sequences in the sample, around 16% are singletons; the top ten hold around 3.5%. Sequences were obtained from blood. These receptors came from a woman in her forties with Graves' ophthalmopathy. Both conserved end residues are part of each CDR3. D genes are given only for firm matches. Clone size is given for some rows only: seen once, a few or many times, or a class if the clone is expanded.

d_call	v_call	clone_size	j_call	cdr3_aa	cdr3_nt
TRBD1	TRBV5-1	.	TRBJ2-2	CASSFSGTGGRSGELFF	TGCGCCAGCAGCTTCTCCGGGACAGGGGGCAGGTCCGGGGAGCTGTTTTTT
.	TRBV4-1	few	TRBJ2-7	CASSQSPSGLDEQYF	TGCGCCAGCAGCCAATCGCCTAGTGGTCTCGACGAGCAGTACTTC
.	TRBV30	many	TRBJ1-3	CAWSKGGVSPGNTIYF	TGTGCCTGGAGTAAAGGTGGGGTAAGCCCTGGAAACACCATATATTTT
.	TRBV5-5	many	TRBJ2-5	CASSLGVPSETQYF	TGTGCCAGCAGCTTGGGCGTGCCGAGTGAGACCCAGTACTTC
.	TRBV24-1	many	TRBJ2-3	CATSDSGPYTDTQYF	TGTGCCACCAGTGATTCGGGGCCGTACACAGATACGCAGTATTTT
TRBD1	TRBV9	few	TRBJ1-5	CASSLYTGANQPQHF	TGTGCCAGCAGTTTATATACAGGGGCGAATCAGCCCCAGCATTTT
TRBD2	TRBV19	.	TRBJ2-7	CASRPFAAGAPYEQYF	TGTGCCAGTAGACCTTTTGCGGCGGGAGCCCCCTACGAGCAGTACTTC
.	TRBV7-2	once	TRBJ2-7	CASSPRDLAYEQYF	TGCGCCAGCAGCCCTCGGGACTTGGCCTACGAGCAGTACTTC
TRBD1	TRBV30	few	TRBJ1-1	CAWGNRGRTTEAFF	TGTGCCTGGGGTAACAGGGGGCGGACCACTGAAGCTTTCTTT
TRBD2	TRBV28	.	TRBJ2-1	CASSLVTAGGYNEQSF	TGTGCCAGCAGCTTAGTAACAGCGGGGGGCTACAATGAGCAGTCCTTC
.	TRBV29-1	many	TRBJ2-3	CSVEGGQGTDTQYF	TGCAGCGTTGAAGGAGGGCAGGGCACAGATACGCAGTATTTT
.	TRBV18	.	TRBJ1-1	CASSPGENAEAFF	TGTGCCAGCTCTCCCGGGGAGAACGCTGAAGCTTTCTTT
TRBD1	TRBV7-6	few	TRBJ2-2	CASTTGTGAFANTGELFF	TGTGCTAGCACCACCGGCACAGGGGCGTTCGCGAACACCGGGGAGCTGTTTTTT
.	TRBV29-1	.	TRBJ1-5	CSVVQTGDQPQHF	TGCAGCGTTGTTCAGACAGGAGATCAGCCCCAGCATTTT
TRBD1	TRBV30	few	TRBJ1-5	CAWSSGDRVGNQPQHF	TGTGCCTGGAGCTCCGGGGACAGGGTAGGAAATCAGCCCCAGCATTTT
.	TRBV18	few	TRBJ1-2	CASSSSNGYGYTF	TGTGCCAGCTCGTCGTCAAATGGATATGGCTACACCTTC
.	TRBV12-3/TRBV12-4	many	TRBJ1-1	CASSLRAKNTEAFF	TGTGCCAGCAGTTTGAGGGCTAAGAACACTGAAGCTTTCTTT
.	TRBV7-9	.	TRBJ2-1	CASSFAGPYNEQFF	TGTGCCAGCAGCTTTGCGGGACCCTACAATGAGCAGTTCTTC
.	TRBV13	many	TRBJ1-3	CASSPNQNSGNTIYF	TGTGCCAGCAGCCCAAATCAGAACTCTGGAAACACCATATATTTT
TRBD2	TRBV2	few	TRBJ2-1	CASRTGLGGRGNEQFF	TGTGCCAGCAGGACCGGTCTTGGCGGGAGAGGCAATGAGCAGTTCTTC
.	TRBV12-3/TRBV12-4	.	TRBJ1-1	CASSFGGYATGAFF	TGTGCCAGCAGTTTCGGGGGTTATGCCACTGGAGCTTTCTTT
.	TRBV15	.	TRBJ2-3	CATSIATVRSTDMQYF	TGTGCCACCAGCATTGCGACAGTTAGAAGCACAGATATGCAGTATTTT
TRBD2	TRBV19	.	TRBJ2-5	CASSTTSGAGETQYF	TGTGCCAGTAGTACAACCAGCGGGGCAGGGGAGACCCAGTACTTC
TRBD2	TRBV20-1	few	TRBJ2-1	CSATARGRSEQFF	TGCAGTGCCACGGCACGCGGGAGAAGTGAGCAGTTCTTC
.	TRBV12-3/TRBV12-4	many	TRBJ2-1	CASSLAGAPYNEQFF	TGTGCCAGCAGTTTAGCGGGTGCCCCCTACAATGAGCAGTTCTTC
TRBD2	TRBV6-1	once	TRBJ2-5	CASSEMAGGEETQYF	TGTGCCAGCAGTGAGATGGCGGGAGGGGAAGAGACCCAGTACTTC
TRBD2	TRBV6-5	.	TRBJ2-6	CASSYLAGGLSSGANVLTF	TGTGCCAGCAGTTACTTAGCGGGGGGGCTGAGCTCTGGGGCCAACGTCCTGACTTTC
.	TRBV20-1	.	TRBJ2-7	CSARDRDYSYEQYF	TGCAGTGCTAGAGACCGAGACTACTCCTACGAGCAGTACTTC
.	TRBV27	.	TRBJ1-5	CASSFFQGQPQHF	TGTGCCAGCAGTTTTTTTCAGGGTCAGCCCCAGCATTTT
.	TRBV20-1	.	TRBJ2-7	CSALAAVSYEQYF	TGCAGTGCTCTGGCGGCGGTGTCCTACGAGCAGTACTTC
.	TRBV5-1	.	TRBJ1-5	CASSLDPGHERQGNQPQHF	TGTGCCAGCAGCTTAGATCCCGGGCACGAACGACAGGGCAATCAGCCCCAGCATTTT
.	TRBV28	many	TRBJ2-1	CASSLKGNEQFF	TGTGCCAGCAGTTTAAAGGGAAATGAGCAGTTCTTC
.	TRBV7-2	.	TRBJ2-5	CASSSRGQRSGTQYF	TGTGCCAGCAGCTCCCGAGGACAACGCAGCGGGACCCAGTACTTC
.	TRBV20-1	many	TRBJ1-1	CSARDLRDRSLEAFF	TGCAGTGCTAGAGATTTGAGGGACCGCTCCCTCGAAGCTTTCTTT
.	TRBV20-1	many	TRBJ1-2	CSARRGGDWATF	TGCAGTGCTAGACGGGGAGGGGACTGGGCCACCTTC